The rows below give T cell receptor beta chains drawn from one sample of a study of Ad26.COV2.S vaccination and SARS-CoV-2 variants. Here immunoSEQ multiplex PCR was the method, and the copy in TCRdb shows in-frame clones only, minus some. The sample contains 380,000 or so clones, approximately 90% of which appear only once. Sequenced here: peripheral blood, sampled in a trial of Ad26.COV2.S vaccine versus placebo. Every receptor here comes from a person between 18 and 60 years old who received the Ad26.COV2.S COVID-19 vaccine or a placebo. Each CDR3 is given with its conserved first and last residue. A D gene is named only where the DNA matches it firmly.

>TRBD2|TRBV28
CASSLYGRPDTQYF
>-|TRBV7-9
CASSPTGLNEQFF
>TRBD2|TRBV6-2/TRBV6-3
CASSSPLLAGAETQYF
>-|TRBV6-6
CASSSNRAGANVLTF
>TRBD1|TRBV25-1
CASREAGTGLANEQFF
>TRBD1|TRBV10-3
CAISESGQGSYEQYF
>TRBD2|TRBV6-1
CASSLSGGSTDTQYF
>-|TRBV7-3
CASSLRKGTYTGELFF
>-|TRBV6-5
CASSQGSGNTIYF
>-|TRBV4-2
CASRTDPNSLEQYF
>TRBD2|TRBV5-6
CASSLTAGGTDTQYF
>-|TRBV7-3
CASSSTPRRTGELFF
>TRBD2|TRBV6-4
CASSGGATDTQYF
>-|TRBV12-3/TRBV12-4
CANTTREQYF
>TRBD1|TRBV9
CASSVLPGQATFYTF
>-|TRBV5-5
CASSLLNTGELFF
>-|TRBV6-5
CASSPPPIYEQYF
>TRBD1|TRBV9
CASSPGTGNYGYTF
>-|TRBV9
CASSVATGYGYTF
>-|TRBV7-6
CASSLEIQAGKLFF
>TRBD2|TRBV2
CASSLAGGQVEQFF
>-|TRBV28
CASLHGGTDTQYF
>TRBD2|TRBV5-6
CASSLRGEFFSIEQFF
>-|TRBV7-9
CASSLPLVTNEQFF
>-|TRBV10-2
CASCGPEQFNSPLHF
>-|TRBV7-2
CASSLVAEQYF
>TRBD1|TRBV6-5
CASSPQGAFQPQHF
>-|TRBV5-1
CASSLLRAGETQYF
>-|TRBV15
CATSRGSNTGELFF
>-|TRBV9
CASSVESNQETQYF
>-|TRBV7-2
CASRGVGSYNEQFF
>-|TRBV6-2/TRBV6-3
CASSRALGAQYF
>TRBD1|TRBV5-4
CASSLSRWDRTRTTDTQYF
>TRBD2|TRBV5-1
CASSPGLAGGAEQYF
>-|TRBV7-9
CASSSVDSNQPQHF
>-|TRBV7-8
CASSLVGRGSYNEQFF
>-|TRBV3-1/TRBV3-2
CASSQVGRASNQPQHF
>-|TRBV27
CASSSQGRGGTDTQYF
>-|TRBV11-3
CASSSPRDAKNIQYF
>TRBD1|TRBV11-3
CASTNLQGVAFF